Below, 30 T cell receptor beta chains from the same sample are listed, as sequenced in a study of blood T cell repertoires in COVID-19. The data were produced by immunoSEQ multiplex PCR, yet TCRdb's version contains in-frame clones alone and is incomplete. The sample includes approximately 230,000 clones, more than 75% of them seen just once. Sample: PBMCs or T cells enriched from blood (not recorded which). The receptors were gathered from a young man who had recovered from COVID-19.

The CDR3 is CASSQGRARDEQFF. CDR3 DNA sequence: TGTGCCAGCAGCCAAGGGCGGGCCCGGGATGAGCAGTTCTTC. The J gene is TRBJ2-1, the V gene TRBV11-2; D may be TRBD2 (5 bases). Germline CDR1 SGHAT, CDR2 FQNNGV. The length of the CDR3 is 14 residues. The ends were cut back, 5 bases at V and 8 bases at J, with 16 bases in the middle.

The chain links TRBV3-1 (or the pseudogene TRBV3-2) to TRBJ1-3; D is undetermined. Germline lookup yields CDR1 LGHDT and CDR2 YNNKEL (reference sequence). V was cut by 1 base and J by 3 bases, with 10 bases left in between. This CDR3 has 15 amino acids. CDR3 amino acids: CASSQGWADGNTIYF. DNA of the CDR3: TGTGCCAGCAGCCAAGGCTGGGCAGATGGAAACACCATATATTTT.

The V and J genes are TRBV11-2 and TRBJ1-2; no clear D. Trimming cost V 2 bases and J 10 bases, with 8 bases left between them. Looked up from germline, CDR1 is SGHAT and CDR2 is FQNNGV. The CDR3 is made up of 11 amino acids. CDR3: CASSLPPIYTF. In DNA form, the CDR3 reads TGTGCCAGCAGCTTACCCCCAATCTACACCTTC.

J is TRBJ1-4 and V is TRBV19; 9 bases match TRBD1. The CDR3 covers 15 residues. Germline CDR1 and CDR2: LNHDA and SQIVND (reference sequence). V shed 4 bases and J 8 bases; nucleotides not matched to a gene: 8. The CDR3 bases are TGTGCCAGTAGTAACCGGGACAGGGAGCGCGAAAAACTGTTTTTT. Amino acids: CASSNRDREREKLFF.

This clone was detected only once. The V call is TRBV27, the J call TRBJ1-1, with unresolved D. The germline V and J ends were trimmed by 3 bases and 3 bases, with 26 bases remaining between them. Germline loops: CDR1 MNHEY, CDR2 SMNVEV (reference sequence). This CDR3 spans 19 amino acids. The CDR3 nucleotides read TGTGCCAGCAGTTTTGAAGCGGTATTTGATCTGGGTCCTCACACTGAAGCTTTCTTT. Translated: CASSFEAVFDLGPHTEAFF.

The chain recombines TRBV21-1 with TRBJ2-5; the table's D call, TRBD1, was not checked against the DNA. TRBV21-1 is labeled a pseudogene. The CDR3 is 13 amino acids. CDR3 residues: CASSRTGTETQYF. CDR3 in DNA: TGTGCCAGCAGTCGGACAGGGACAGAGACCCAGTACTTC.

The CDR3 DNA is TGTGCCAGCAGTGAATATGTCGGGGGGTCTTCTGGTAATGAGCAGTTCTTC. It specifies CASSEYVGGSSGNEQFF. V gene TRBV25-1 combines with J gene TRBJ2-1, with TRBD2 matching 7 bases. J was trimmed by 7 bases and V by 0 bases; bases with no gene match: 12. The CDR3 contains 17 residues. Looked up from germline, CDR1 is MGHDK and CDR2 is SYGVNS.

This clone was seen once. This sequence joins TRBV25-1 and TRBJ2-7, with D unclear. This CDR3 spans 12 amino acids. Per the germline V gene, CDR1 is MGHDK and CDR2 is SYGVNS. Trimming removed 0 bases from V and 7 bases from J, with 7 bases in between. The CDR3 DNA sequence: TGTGCCAGCAGTGAATACGGTATAGAGCAGTACTTC. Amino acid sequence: CASSEYGIEQYF.

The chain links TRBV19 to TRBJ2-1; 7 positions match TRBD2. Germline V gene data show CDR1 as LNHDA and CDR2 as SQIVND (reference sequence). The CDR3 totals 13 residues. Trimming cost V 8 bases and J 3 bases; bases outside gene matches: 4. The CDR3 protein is CASGEGFYNEQFF. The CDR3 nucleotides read TGTGCCAGTGGGGAGGGGTTCTACAATGAGCAGTTCTTC.

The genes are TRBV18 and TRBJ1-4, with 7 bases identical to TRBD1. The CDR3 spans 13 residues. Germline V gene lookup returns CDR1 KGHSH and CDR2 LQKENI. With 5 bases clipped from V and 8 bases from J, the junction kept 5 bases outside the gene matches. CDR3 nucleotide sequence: TGTGCCAGCTCAGCATACAGGGGAGAAAAACTGTTTTTT. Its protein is CASSAYRGEKLFF.

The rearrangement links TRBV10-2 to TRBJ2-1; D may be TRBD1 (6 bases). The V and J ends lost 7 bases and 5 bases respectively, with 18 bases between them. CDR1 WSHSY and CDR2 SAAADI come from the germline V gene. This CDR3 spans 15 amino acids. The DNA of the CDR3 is TGCGCCAGCACGGCGGGCAGGGGAGCGGACAATGAGCAGTTCTTC. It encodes CASTAGRGADNEQFF.

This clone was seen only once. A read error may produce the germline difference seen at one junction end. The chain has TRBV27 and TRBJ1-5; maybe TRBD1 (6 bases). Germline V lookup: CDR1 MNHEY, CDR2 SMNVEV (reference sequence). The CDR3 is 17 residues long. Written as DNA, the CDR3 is TGTGCCAGCAGTGTATCAGAGGGGGACGGGAGCAATCAGCCCCAGCATTTT. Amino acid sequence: CASSVSEGDGSNQPQHF.

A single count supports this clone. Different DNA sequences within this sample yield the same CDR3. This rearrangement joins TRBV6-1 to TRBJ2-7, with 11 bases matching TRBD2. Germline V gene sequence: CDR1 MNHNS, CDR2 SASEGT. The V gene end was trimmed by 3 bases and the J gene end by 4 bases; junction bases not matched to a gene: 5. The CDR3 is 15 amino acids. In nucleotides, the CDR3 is TGTGCCAGCAGTGACGGACTAGCGGGTGCTTACGAGCAGTACTTC. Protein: CASSDGLAGAYEQYF.

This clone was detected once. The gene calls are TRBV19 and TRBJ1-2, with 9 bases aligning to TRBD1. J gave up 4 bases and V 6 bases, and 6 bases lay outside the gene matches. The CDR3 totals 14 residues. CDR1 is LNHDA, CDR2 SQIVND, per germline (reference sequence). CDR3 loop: CASSLTGGGYGYTF. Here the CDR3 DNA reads TGTGCCAGTAGCCTCACAGGGGGCGGCTATGGCTACACCTTC.

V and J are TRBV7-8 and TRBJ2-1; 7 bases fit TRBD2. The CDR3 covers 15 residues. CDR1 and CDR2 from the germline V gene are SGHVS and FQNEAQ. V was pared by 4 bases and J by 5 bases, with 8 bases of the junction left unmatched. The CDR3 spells CASSSRGGRNNEQFF. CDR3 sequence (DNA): TGTGCCAGCAGCTCCCGCGGGGGAAGGAACAATGAGCAGTTCTTC.

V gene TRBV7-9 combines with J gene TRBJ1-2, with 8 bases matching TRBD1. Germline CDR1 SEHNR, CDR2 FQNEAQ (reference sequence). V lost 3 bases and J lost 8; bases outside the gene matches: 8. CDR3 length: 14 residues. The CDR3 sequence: CASSFLDRARGYTF. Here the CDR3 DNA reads TGTGCCAGCAGCTTCCTGGACAGGGCGAGGGGCTACACCTTC.

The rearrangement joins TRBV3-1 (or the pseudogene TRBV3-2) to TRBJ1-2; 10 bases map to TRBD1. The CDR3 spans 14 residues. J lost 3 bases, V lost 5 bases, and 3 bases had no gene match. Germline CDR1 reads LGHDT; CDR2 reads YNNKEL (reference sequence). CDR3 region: CASSSGTGDYGYTF. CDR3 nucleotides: TGTGCCAGCAGCTCCGGGACAGGGGACTATGGCTACACCTTC.

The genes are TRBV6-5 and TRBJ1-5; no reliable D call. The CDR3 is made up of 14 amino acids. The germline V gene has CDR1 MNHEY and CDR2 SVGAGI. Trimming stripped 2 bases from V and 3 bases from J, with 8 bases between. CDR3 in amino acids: CASSYAEINQPQHF. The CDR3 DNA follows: TGTGCCAGCAGTTACGCGGAAATCAATCAGCCCCAGCATTTT.

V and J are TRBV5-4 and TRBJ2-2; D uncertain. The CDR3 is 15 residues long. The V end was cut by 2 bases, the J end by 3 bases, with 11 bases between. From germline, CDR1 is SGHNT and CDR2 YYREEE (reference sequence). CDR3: CASSFPEKDTGELFF. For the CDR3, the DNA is TGTGCCAGCAGCTTCCCGGAGAAGGACACCGGGGAGCTGTTTTTT.

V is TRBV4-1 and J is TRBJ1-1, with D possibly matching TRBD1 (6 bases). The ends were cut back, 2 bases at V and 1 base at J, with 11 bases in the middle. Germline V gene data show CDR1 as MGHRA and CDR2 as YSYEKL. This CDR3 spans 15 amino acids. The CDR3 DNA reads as TGCGCCAGCAGCCAAAACAGGGAGGGGAACACTGAAGCTTTCTTT. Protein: CASSQNREGNTEAFF.

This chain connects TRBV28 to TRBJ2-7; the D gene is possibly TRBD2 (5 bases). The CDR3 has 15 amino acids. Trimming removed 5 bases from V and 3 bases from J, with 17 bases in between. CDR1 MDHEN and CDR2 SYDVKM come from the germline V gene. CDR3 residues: CASSPAREILYEQYF. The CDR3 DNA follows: TGTGCCAGCAGTCCAGCGAGGGAAATTCTCTACGAGCAGTACTTC. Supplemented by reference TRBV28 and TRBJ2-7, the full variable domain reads DVKVTQSSRYLVKRTGEKVFLECVQDMDHENMFWYRQDPGLGLRLIYFSYDVKMKEKGDIPEGYSVSREKKERFSLILESASTNQTSMYLCASSPAREILYEQYFGPGTRLTVT.

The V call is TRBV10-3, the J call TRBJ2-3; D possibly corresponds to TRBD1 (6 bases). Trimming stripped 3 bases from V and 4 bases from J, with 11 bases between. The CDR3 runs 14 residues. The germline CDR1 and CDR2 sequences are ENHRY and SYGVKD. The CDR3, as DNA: TGTGCCATCAGTGACCCCAGGGGCCCAGATACGCAGTATTTT. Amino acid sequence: CAISDPRGPDTQYF.

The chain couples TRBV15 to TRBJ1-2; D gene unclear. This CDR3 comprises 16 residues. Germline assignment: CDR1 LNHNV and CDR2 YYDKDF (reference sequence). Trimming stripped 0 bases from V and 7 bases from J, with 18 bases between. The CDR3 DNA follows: TGTGCCACCAGCAGAGAGCGAAACCCCGGAGGCGTTGGCTACACCTTC. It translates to CATSRERNPGGVGYTF.

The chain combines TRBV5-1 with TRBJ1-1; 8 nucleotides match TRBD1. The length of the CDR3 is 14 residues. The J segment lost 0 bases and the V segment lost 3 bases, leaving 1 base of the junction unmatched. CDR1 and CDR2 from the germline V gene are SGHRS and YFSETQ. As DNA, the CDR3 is TGCGCCAGCAGCTGGGGACAGGTGAACACTGAAGCTTTCTTT. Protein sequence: CASSWGQVNTEAFF.

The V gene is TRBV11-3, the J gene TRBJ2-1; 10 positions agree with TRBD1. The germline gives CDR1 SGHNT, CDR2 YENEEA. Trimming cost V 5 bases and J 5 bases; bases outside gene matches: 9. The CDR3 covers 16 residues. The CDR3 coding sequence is TGTGCCAGCAGCACGCGGCCGGGACAGGGGCACAATGAGCAGTTCTTC. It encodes CASSTRPGQGHNEQFF.

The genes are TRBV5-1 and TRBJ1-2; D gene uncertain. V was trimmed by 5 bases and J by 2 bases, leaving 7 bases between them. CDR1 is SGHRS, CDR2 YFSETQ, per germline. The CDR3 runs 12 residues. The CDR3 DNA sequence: TGCGCCAGCAGTTCCGTAAACTATGGCTACACCTTC. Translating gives CASSSVNYGYTF.

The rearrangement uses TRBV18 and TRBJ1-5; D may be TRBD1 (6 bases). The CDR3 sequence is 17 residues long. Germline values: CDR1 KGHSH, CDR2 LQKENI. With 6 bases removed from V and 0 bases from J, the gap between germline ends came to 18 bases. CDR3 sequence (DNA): TGTGCCAGCTCGTTCAACAGGGAACCTTATAGCAATCAGCCCCAGCATTTT. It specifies CASSFNREPYSNQPQHF.

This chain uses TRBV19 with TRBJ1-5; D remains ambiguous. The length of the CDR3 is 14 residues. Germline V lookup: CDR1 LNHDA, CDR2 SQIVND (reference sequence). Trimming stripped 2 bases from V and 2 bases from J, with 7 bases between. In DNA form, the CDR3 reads TGTGCCAGTAGTATACCAGTACGCAATCAGCCCCAGCATTTT. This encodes CASSIPVRNQPQHF.

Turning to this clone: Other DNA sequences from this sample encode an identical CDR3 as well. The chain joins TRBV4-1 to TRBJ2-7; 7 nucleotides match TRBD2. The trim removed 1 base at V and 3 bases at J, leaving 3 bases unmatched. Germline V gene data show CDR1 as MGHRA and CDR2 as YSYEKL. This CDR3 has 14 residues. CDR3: CASSQGGGGYEQYF. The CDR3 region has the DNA TGCGCCAGCAGCCAAGGGGGCGGGGGCTACGAGCAGTACTTC.

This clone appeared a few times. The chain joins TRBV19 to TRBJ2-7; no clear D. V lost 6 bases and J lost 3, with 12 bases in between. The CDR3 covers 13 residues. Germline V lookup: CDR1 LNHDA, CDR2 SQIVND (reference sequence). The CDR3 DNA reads TGTGCCAGTAGGAAGCAGGATTACTACGAGCAGTACTTC. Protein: CASRKQDYYEQYF.